The sequence of this TCR beta chain was determined in a study of vaccination effects on CD4 cells after COVID-19. Looked up from germline, CDR1 is LNHDA and CDR2 is SQIVND (reference sequence). V was cut by 11 bases and J by 3 bases, with 20 bases left in between. This CDR3 spans 14 amino acids. With regard to this clone: Its antigen is as yet unknown.

Prior to sequencing, the ViraFEST assay stimulated PBMC with viral peptide pools, which expanded the antigen-specific CD4+ T cells. With more than 9 days of culture completed, CD4+ T cells were isolated. It was between March and December 2020 that the person had a SARS-CoV-2 infection confirmed by PCR. A half-medium replacement with IL-2 medium was carried out on days 3 and 7. TCRdb's copy holds only in-frame clones and misses some; the assay was immunoSEQ multiplex PCR. The table has around 30,000 clones, about three quarters seen once. Here the sequenced sample was CD4+ T cells from PBMCs cultured with HCoV-NL63 spike peptides, taken before COVID-19 vaccination. The rearrangement links TRBV19 to TRBJ2-7; possible D gene TRBD2, 7 bases. This clonotype was obtained from a human donor who had a prior SARS-CoV-2 infection. This CDR3 is CAGAEKGGSYEQYF. The CDR3 nucleotides are TGTGCCGGGGCCGAAAAGGGGGGGAGCTACGAGCAGTACTTC.